One and the same sample provided the 21 T cell receptor beta chains below, sequenced in a study of cytomegalovirus exposure and HLA in healthy donors. PCR amplification relied on 60 Vbeta primers (plus 13 Jbeta primers). Using immunoSEQ multiplex PCR, the repertoire was profiled, and TCRdb retains in-frame clones only, with some absent. There are some 200,000 clones in the sample; around 76% occur only once, and 0.55% to 0.75% lies in the top ten. Sequencing input: PBMCs. The receptor source for this set is a man in his late teens or twenties in good health and CMV-seronegative.

This chain uses TRBV5-1 with TRBJ2-7; 8 bases are shared with TRBD1. Germline V gene data show CDR1 as SGHRS and CDR2 as YFSETQ. With V trimmed by 3 bases and J by 6 bases, 8 bases remained unmatched. The CDR3 consists of 14 residues. The CDR3 DNA follows: TGCGCCAGCAGCTGGGGGACAGGCCCCGGCGAGCAGTACTTC. Translation: CASSWGTGPGEQYF.

This sequence joins TRBV4-1 and TRBJ2-7; D is unclear. V shed 0 bases and J shed 0 bases, with 15 bases lying between them. Germline CDR1 and CDR2: MGHRA and YSYEKL. The CDR3 has 17 amino acids. The CDR3: CASSQDTFSPSSYEQYF. The CDR3 nucleotides are TGCGCCAGCAGCCAAGACACTTTTTCTCCTAGCTCCTACGAGCAGTACTTC.

The count of this clone is one. The J gene is TRBJ1-2, the V gene TRBV7-8; 8 bases line up with TRBD1. V gave up 2 bases and J gave up 5 bases; unmatched junction bases: 4. Germline loops: CDR1 SGHVS, CDR2 FQNEAQ. CDR3 length equals 14 residues. This CDR3 is CASSLQGAGYGYTF. The CDR3, as DNA: TGTGCCAGCAGCTTACAGGGGGCGGGTTATGGCTACACCTTC.

This clone turned up a few times. The chain links TRBV30 to TRBJ1-2, with D perhaps matching TRBD1 (5 bases). Germline CDR1 is GTSNPN and CDR2 is SVGIG (reference sequence). This CDR3 comprises 13 residues. Between the trimmed V and J ends, which lost 0 bases and 8 bases, there was a span of 13 bases. Here the CDR3 reads CAWSVTPGGGYTF. The CDR3 DNA sequence: TGTGCCTGGAGTGTCACGCCCGGGGGGGGCTACACCTTC.

In this sample, this clone turned up once. The chain combines TRBV10-3 with TRBJ2-5, with 10 bases lining up with TRBD2. CDR1 and CDR2 from the germline V gene are ENHRY and SYGVKD. This CDR3 is 14 amino acids long. J gave up 4 bases and V 5 bases, and 4 bases lay outside the gene matches. CDR3 sequence reads: CAISPSGSGETQYF. The CDR3 DNA is TGTGCCATCAGTCCTAGCGGGAGTGGAGAGACCCAGTACTTC.

The rearrangement links TRBV2 to TRBJ1-4; 7 nucleotides line up with TRBD1. The CDR3 totals 15 residues. With 7 bases clipped from V and 2 bases from J, the junction kept 7 bases outside the gene matches. Germline V gene sequence: CDR1 SNHLY, CDR2 FYNNEI. The CDR3 region is CASKARTGTNEKLFF. CDR3 nucleotide sequence: TGTGCCAGCAAAGCACGGACAGGCACTAATGAAAAACTGTTTTTT.

The chain couples TRBV27 to TRBJ2-2, with D perhaps matching TRBD2 (5 bases). Trimming took off 5 bases at V and 6 bases at J, with 10 bases between the two ends. Germline V gene lookup returns CDR1 MNHEY and CDR2 SMNVEV (reference sequence). The CDR3 extends over 13 amino acids. CDR3 protein: CASSGGRAGELFF. DNA for the CDR3: TGTGCCAGCAGTGGAGGACGGGCCGGGGAGCTGTTTTTT.

A few counts support this clone. The V gene is TRBV5-1, the J gene TRBJ2-1, with a possible D match to TRBD2 (6 bases). The CDR3 has 16 amino acids. CDR1 SGHRS and CDR2 YFSETQ come from the germline V gene. The V and J ends lost 1 base and 0 bases respectively, with 11 bases between them. CDR3 residues: CASSLFGGSSYNEQFF. The CDR3 nucleotides read TGCGCCAGCAGCTTGTTCGGGGGAAGCTCCTACAATGAGCAGTTCTTC.

This rearrangement joins TRBV6-5 to TRBJ2-3; D unresolved. The CDR3 loop spans 12 amino acids. The V end was cut by 6 bases, the J end by 5 bases, with 9 bases between. Looked up from germline, CDR1 is MNHEY and CDR2 is SVGAGI. The CDR3 loop is CASRRPGDTQYF. The CDR3 DNA follows: TGTGCCAGCAGACGACCGGGAGATACGCAGTATTTT.

This clone showed up just once. The chain combines TRBV7-9 with TRBJ1-2; 8 nucleotides match TRBD1. J gave up 3 bases and V 5 bases, and 8 bases lay outside the gene matches. Germline CDR1 reads SEHNR; CDR2 reads FQNEAQ (reference sequence). The CDR3 extends over 15 amino acids. CDR3 DNA sequence: TGTGCCAGCAGCCTATCGGACAGGGTAGACTATGGCTACACCTTC. Translation gives CASSLSDRVDYGYTF.

The chain joins TRBV28 to TRBJ1-2; D remains ambiguous. Germline CDR1 is MDHEN and CDR2 is SYDVKM. The CDR3 length is 12 residues. Trimming left V 4 bases short and J 2 bases short, with 5 bases between. The CDR3 DNA is TGTGCCAGCAGTTCTCAGAACTATGGCTACACCTTC. Residues: CASSSQNYGYTF.

The chain uses TRBV6-5 and TRBJ2-7, with D possibly matching TRBD2 (6 bases). The CDR3 covers 16 residues. The V gene lost 4 bases and the J gene lost 6 bases, with 22 bases spanning the gap. Germline-derived CDR1 and CDR2 are MNHEY and SVGAGI. The CDR3 is CASSLSGRVSFSEQYF. The CDR3 nucleotides are TGTGCCAGCAGTTTATCCGGGAGAGTGTCTTTCTCCGAGCAGTACTTC.

The rearrangement uses TRBV5-6 and TRBJ1-1; 9 nucleotides align to TRBD1. Germline V gene lookup returns CDR1 SGHDT and CDR2 YYEEEE. V gave up 3 bases and J gave up 5 bases; unmatched junction bases: 5. This CDR3 comprises 14 residues. The CDR3 bases are TGTGCCAGCAGCTCTACAGGGGGCTGGACTGAAGCTTTCTTT. Protein: CASSSTGGWTEAFF.

The chain recombines TRBV6-1 with TRBJ1-1; no reliable D call. Trimming stripped 7 bases from V and 0 bases from J, with 9 bases between. The CDR3 sequence is 13 residues long. Germline V gene lookup returns CDR1 MNHNS and CDR2 SASEGT. This CDR3 is CASKQNMNTEAFF. The CDR3, as DNA: TGTGCCAGCAAACAGAACATGAACACTGAAGCTTTCTTT.

The CDR3 protein is CASSDTGATSTDTQYF. CDR3 coding DNA: TGTGCCAGCAGTGACACCGGAGCGACTAGCACAGATACGCAGTATTTT. The chain combines TRBV6-1 with TRBJ2-3; D gene uncertain. The CDR3 consists of 16 residues. CDR1 MNHNS and CDR2 SASEGT come from the germline V gene. V lost 3 bases and J lost 0, with 13 bases in between.

V usage is TRBV18 and J usage is TRBJ1-5; 8 nucleotides align to TRBD1. Germline V lookup: CDR1 KGHSH, CDR2 LQKENI. The CDR3 contains 17 residues. V was pared by 4 bases and J by 4 bases, with 12 bases of the junction left unmatched. The CDR3 region has the DNA TGTGCCAGCTCACATAAGCCGGGACAGGACTTTAATCAGCCCCAGCATTTT. As protein: CASSHKPGQDFNQPQHF.

This clone was seen a few times. This sequence joins TRBV19 and TRBJ2-7; tentatively, D is TRBD2 (5 bases). The ends were cut back, 1 base at V and 3 bases at J, with 10 bases in the middle. The CDR3 loop spans 14 amino acids. Looked up from germline, CDR1 is LNHDA and CDR2 is SQIVND (reference sequence). CDR3 residues: CASSIGAGLYEQYF. CDR3 nucleotide sequence: TGTGCCAGTAGTATAGGGGCAGGACTCTACGAGCAGTACTTC.

The gene calls are TRBV28 and TRBJ1-3; the D is unclear. The V end was cut by 7 bases, the J end by 4 bases, with 14 bases between. CDR3 length: 14 amino acids. Germline V lookup: CDR1 MDHEN, CDR2 SYDVKM. The CDR3, as DNA: TGTGCCAGCACTCAAAGCTGGTGGGGAAACACCATATATTTT. Amino acid sequence: CASTQSWWGNTIYF.

This clone was detected once. The rearrangement links TRBV28 to TRBJ1-1; tentatively, D is TRBD1 (6 bases). Germline CDR1 and CDR2: MDHEN and SYDVKM. The CDR3 loop spans 17 amino acids. V gave up 6 bases and J gave up 0 bases, with 20 bases separating them. The CDR3 DNA is TGTGCCAGCAGCCCCATATATAACAGGGATATGAACACTGAAGCTTTCTTT. Amino acid sequence: CASSPIYNRDMNTEAFF.

The chain has TRBV7-8 and TRBJ2-7; possible D gene TRBD1, 6 bases. V dropped 1 base and J dropped 2 bases, with 24 bases sitting between them. The CDR3 is 19 residues long. The germline V gene encodes CDR1 SGHVS and CDR2 FQNEAQ. The CDR3, as DNA: TGTGCCAGCAGCTTAGTAGGGGGAGTTAGCAGGGGCTTAGCCTACGAGCAGTACTTC. The encoded protein is CASSLVGGVSRGLAYEQYF.

The V and J genes are TRBV7-9 and TRBJ2-3; 7 bases agree with TRBD2. CDR3 length equals 14 residues. With 8 bases clipped from V and 0 bases from J, the junction kept 5 bases outside the gene matches. Germline lookup yields CDR1 SEHNR and CDR2 FQNEAQ (reference sequence). DNA for the CDR3: TGTGCCAGCGGGTCGGGACTAAGCACAGATACGCAGTATTTT. It codes for CASGSGLSTDTQYF. Based on the CDR3 plus reference TRBV7-9 and TRBJ2-3, the full variable domain is DTGVSQNPRHKITKRGQNVTFRCDPISEHNRLYWYRQTLGQGPEFLTYFQNEAQLEKSRLLSDRFSAERPKGSFSTLEIQRTEQGDSAMYLCASGSGLSTDTQYFGPGTRLTVL.